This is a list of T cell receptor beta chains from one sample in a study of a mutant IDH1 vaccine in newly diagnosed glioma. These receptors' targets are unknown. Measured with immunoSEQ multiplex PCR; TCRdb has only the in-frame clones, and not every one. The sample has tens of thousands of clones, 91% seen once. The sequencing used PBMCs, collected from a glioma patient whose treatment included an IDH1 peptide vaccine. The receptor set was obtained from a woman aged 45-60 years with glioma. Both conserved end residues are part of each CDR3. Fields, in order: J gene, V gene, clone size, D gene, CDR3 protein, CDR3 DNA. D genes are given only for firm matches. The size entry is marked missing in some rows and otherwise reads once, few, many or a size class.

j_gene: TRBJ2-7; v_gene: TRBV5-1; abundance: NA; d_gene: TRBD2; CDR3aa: CASRVGLADSYEQYF; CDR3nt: TGCGCCAGCAGAGTGGGACTAGCGGACTCCTACGAGCAGTACTTC
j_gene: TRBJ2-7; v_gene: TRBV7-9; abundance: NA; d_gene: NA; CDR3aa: CASSPRLGSEQYF; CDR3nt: TGTGCCAGCAGCCCCCGACTGGGATCCGAGCAGTACTTC
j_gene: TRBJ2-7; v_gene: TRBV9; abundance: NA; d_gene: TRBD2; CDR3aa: CASSPQREGPYEQYF; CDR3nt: TGTGCCAGCAGCCCCCAGCGGGAGGGCCCCTACGAGCAGTACTTC
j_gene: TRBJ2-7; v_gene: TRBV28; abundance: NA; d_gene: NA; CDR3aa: CASSEWLEQYF; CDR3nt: TGTGCCAGCAGTGAGTGGCTCGAGCAGTACTTC
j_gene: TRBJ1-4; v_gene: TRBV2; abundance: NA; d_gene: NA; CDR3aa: CASSDLGREKLFF; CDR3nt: TGTGCCAGCAGTGATTTGGGCCGAGAAAAACTGTTTTTT
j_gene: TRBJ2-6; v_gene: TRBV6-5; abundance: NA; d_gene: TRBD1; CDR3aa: CASSSGQTSGANVLTF; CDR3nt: TGTGCCAGCAGTTCGGGACAGACCTCTGGGGCCAACGTCCTGACTTTC
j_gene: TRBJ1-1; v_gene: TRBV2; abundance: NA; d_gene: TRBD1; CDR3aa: CAATGAANTEAFF; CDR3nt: TGTGCCGCTACAGGGGCGGCGAACACTGAAGCTTTCTTT
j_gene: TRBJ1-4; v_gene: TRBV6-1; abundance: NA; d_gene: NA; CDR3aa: CASSEVESTNEKLFF; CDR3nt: TGTGCCAGCAGTGAAGTCGAATCAACTAATGAAAAACTGTTTTTT
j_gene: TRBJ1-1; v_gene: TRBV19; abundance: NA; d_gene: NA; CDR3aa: CASSPTTAMNTEAFF; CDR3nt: TGTGCCAGTAGTCCCACGACAGCAATGAACACTGAAGCTTTCTTT
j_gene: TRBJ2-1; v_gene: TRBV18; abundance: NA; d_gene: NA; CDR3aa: CASSPLVGTYNEQFF; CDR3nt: TGTGCCAGCTCACCCTTGGTGGGGACGTACAATGAGCAGTTCTTC
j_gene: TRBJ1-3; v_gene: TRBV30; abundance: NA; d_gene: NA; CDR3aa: CAWSLSGNTIYF; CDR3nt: TGTGCCTGGAGCTTGAGTGGAAACACCATATATTTT
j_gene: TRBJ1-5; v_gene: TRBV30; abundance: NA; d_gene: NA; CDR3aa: CAWQRGNQPQHF; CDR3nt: TGTGCCTGGCAAAGGGGCAATCAGCCCCAGCATTTT
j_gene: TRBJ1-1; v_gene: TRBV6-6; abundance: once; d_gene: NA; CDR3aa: CASGEENTEAFF; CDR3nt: TGTGCCAGCGGCGAGGAGAACACTGAAGCTTTCTTT
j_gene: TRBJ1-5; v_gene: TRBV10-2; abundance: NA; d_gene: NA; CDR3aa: CASRMGGSSNQPQHF; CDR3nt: TGCGCCAGCAGGATGGGGGGAAGCAGCAATCAGCCCCAGCATTTT
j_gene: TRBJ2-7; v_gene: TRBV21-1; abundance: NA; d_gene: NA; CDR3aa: CASSKLLSLGTDLRYVYEQYF; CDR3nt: TGTGCCAGCAGCAAATTGCTCTCGCTAGGGACCGACTTGCGCTACGTCTACGAGCAGTACTTC
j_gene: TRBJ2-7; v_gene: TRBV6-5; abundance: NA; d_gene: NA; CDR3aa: CASSPRVSSYEQYF; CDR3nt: TGTGCCAGCAGCCCTCGGGTGAGCTCCTACGAGCAGTACTTC
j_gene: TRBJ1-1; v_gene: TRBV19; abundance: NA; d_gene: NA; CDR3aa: CASSPQGRSSEAFF; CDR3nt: TGTGCCAGTAGCCCACAGGGTAGGTCTTCTGAAGCTTTCTTT
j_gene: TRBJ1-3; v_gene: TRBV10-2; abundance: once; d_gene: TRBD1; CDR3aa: CASSVQGDTIYF; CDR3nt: TGCGCCAGCAGTGTACAGGGGGACACCATATATTTT
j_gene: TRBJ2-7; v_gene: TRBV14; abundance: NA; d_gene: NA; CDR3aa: CASSKGTYEQYF; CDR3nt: TGTGCCAGCAGCAAGGGTACCTACGAGCAGTACTTC
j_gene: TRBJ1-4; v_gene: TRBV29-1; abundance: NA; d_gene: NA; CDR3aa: CSVRQGTAHEKLFF; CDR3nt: TGCAGCGTTCGCCAGGGGACGGCCCATGAAAAACTGTTTTTT
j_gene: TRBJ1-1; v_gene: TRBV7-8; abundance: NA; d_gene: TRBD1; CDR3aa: CASSSDRGFSEAFF; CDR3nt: TGTGCCAGCAGCTCGGACAGGGGGTTTTCTGAAGCTTTCTTT
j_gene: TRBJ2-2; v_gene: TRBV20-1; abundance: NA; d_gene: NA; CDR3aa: CSAKRAGELFF; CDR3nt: TGCAGTGCTAAGCGGGCCGGGGAGCTGTTTTTT